The clone carrying this TCR beta chain was counted a few times. This entry belongs to a study of T cells after yellow fever vaccination. TCRdb ran MiXCR on the 5' RACE reads and lists one entry per CDR3 protein. This table holds under 300,000 distinct CDR3 sequences, 6.7% found once. The ends lost 1 base at V and 2 bases at J; junction bases unmatched: 8. Germline assignment: CDR1 MNHEY and CDR2 SVGAGI. The CDR3 totals 18 residues. This chain joins TRBV6-5 and TRBJ2-3; 11 bases are a match to TRBD2. The receptor comes from a man under 40 who received the YFV17D yellow fever vaccine. Sequenced here: CD4+ T cells sorted from PBMCs, sampled on the day of the yellow fever booster vaccination. The DNA of the CDR3 is TGTGCCAGCAGTTACTACATAGCGGGAGGGGGGACCACAGATACGCAGTATTTT. As protein: CASSYYIAGGGTTDTQYF.